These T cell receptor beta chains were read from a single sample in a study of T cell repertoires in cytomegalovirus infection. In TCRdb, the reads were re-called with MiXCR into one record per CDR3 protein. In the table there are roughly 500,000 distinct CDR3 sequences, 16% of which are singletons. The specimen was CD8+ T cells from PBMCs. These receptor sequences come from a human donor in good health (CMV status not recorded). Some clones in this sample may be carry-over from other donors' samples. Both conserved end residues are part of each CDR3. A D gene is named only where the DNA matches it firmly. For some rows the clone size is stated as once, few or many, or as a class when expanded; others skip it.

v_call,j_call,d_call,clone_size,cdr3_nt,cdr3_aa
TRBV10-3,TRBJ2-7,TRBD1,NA,TGTGCCATGGGACAGGGAGACAACGAGCAGTACTTC,CAMGQGDNEQYF
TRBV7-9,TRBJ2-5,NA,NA,TGTGCCAGCAGCTTAGCCCTGGTTGCGACCCAGTACTTC,CASSLALVATQYF
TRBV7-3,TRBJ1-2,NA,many,TGTGCCAGCAGCCCCGGGACGGGGGTGGGCTACACCTTC,CASSPGTGVGYTF
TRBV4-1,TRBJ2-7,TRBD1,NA,TGCGCCAGCAGCCGGGGGACAGGGGGTTTCTACGTGCAGTACTTC,CASSRGTGGFYVQYF
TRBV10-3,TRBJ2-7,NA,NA,TGTGCCATCAGTGAGGGGGGATTTGGGAACGAGCAGTACTTC,CAISEGGFGNEQYF
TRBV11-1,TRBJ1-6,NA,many,TGTGCCAGCAGCTTTACGCAGAATAATTCACCCCTCCACTTT,CASSFTQNNSPLHF
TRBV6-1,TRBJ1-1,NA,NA,TGTGCCCATGACCCGTGGTTGGGAGCTTTCTTT,CAHDPWLGAFF
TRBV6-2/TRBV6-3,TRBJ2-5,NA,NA,TGTGCCAGCAGTCCGCGGCTAGCCCGGTCCCAAGAGACCCAGTACTTC,CASSPRLARSQETQYF
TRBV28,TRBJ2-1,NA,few,TGTGCCAGCCGCCAGCGGGTCTACAATGAGCAGTTCTTC,CASRQRVYNEQFF
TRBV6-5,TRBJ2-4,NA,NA,TGTGCCAGCAGTTACTCTCCAGCGGCGGTTGGTATAGCCAAAAACATTCAGTACTTC,CASSYSPAAVGIAKNIQYF
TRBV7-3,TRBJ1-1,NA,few,TGTGCCAGCAGCTCGGGGGCCCTGAACACTGAAGCTTTCTTT,CASSSGALNTEAFF
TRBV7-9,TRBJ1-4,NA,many,TGTGCCAGCAGCCCCCCGAGGGGCGGAACTAATGAAAAACTGTTTTTT,CASSPPRGGTNEKLFF
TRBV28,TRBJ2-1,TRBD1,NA,TGTGCCAGCAGCACCCCAAGACAGGGGGCCTACACTTACAATGAGCAGTTCTTC,CASSTPRQGAYTYNEQFF
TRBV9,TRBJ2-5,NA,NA,TGTGCCAGCAGCGCGGGACCTCCTCAAGAGACCCAGTACTTC,CASSAGPPQETQYF
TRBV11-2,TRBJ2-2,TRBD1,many,TGTGCCAGCAGCTTAGATGTAAGGGGGCGCAAATCCGGGGAGCTGTTTTTT,CASSLDVRGRKSGELFF
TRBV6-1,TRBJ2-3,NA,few,TGTGCCAGCAGTCCCGGTGGGGGGTACCGCACAGATACGCAGTATTTT,CASSPGGGYRTDTQYF
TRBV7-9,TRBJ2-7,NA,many,TGTGCCAGCAGCCTCCCTAGGGACGAGCAGTACTTC,CASSLPRDEQYF
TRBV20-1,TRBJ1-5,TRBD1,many,TGCAGTGCTAGAGGGACCGGGACAGGGAGGATCGGGAGCAATCAGCCCCAGCATTTT,CSARGTGTGRIGSNQPQHF
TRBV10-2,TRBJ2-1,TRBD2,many,TGCGCCAGCACTCAAGCGGGAACCTACAATGAGCAGTTCTTC,CASTQAGTYNEQFF
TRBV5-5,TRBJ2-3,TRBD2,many,TGTGCCAGCAGCATCTCAGGACTAGCGGGGCGCAGCGATACGCAGTATTTT,CASSISGLAGRSDTQYF
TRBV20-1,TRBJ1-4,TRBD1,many,TGCAGTGCTGTCCGGACAGGCAATGAAAAACTGTTTTTT,CSAVRTGNEKLFF
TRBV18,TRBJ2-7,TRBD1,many,TGTGCCAGCTCACCGAGGGACAGGGTCACCTACGAGCAGTACTTC,CASSPRDRVTYEQYF
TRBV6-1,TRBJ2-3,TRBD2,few,TGTGCCTCCAAGGGTCCGCTAGCGGGGGCCCATAGCACAGATACGCAGTATTTT,CASKGPLAGAHSTDTQYF
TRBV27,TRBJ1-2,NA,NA,TGTGCCAGCAGTTTCCAAGTAGGGAACAACCGCTATGGCTACACCTTC,CASSFQVGNNRYGYTF
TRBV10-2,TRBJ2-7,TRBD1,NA,TGCGCCAGCACCGAGGGGGCAGGGAGCTCCTACGAGCAGTACTTC,CASTEGAGSSYEQYF
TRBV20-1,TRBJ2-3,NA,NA,TGCAGTGCTAGAGAGCCGGGACAAGACACAGATACGCAGTATTTT,CSAREPGQDTDTQYF
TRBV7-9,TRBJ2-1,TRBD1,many,TGTGCCAGCAGTTCGGACAGGAGCCCCTACAATGAGCAGTTCTTC,CASSSDRSPYNEQFF
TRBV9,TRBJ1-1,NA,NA,TGTGCCAGCAGCGTAGAAGGGACCGGGAGGACTGAAGCTTTCTTT,CASSVEGTGRTEAFF
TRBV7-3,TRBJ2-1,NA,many,TGTGCCAGCAGCTCATCCGACAATGAGCAGTTCTTC,CASSSSDNEQFF
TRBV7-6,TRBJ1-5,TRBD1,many,TGTGCCAGCAGCTTACGACAGGGGGCCGATCAGCCCCAGCATTTT,CASSLRQGADQPQHF
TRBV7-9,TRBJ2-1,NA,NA,TGTGCCAGCAGCTTAGTAGCATTTGGGGGTGGTGAGCAGTTCTTC,CASSLVAFGGGEQFF